This entry lists 25 T cell receptor beta chains sequenced from one sample in a study of identifying expanded T cells in peripheral blood (dated by TCRdb to between 2018 and 2021). Library prep was done by the immunoSEQ multiplex PCR assay. TCRdb took this table from immuneACCESS and kept in-frame rearrangements with V and J called. Such tables lack part of the clones; where checked against another copy, unresolved V genes explain under half of the gap, and the rest is unexplained. This sample gives more than 45,000 clones in total; around 81% of them show up just once. The leading ten clones occupy approximately 19% of the sample. Sequencing input: blood. These TCRs come from a person between 18 and 75 years old in good health.

V gene TRBV19 combines with J gene TRBJ1-3; no clear D gene. CDR3 length: 14 residues. V gave up 5 bases and J gave up 0 bases, with 8 bases separating them. Germline V CDR1 and CDR2: LNHDA, SQIVND (reference sequence). The CDR3 DNA is TGTGCCAGTAGTCACATCGGCTCTGGAAACACCATATATTTT. Translated, it gives CASSHIGSGNTIYF.

V is TRBV5-6 and J is TRBJ2-1; TRBD2 is a possible D gene (7 bases). This CDR3 region has 15 residues. Germline V gene lookup returns CDR1 SGHDT and CDR2 YYEEEE. The germline V and J ends were trimmed by 4 bases and 6 bases, with 17 bases remaining between them. CDR3 coding DNA: TGTGCCAGCAGCCCGGGCGGGGGCCTCCCCAATGAGCAGTTCTTC. It encodes CASSPGGGLPNEQFF.

The J gene is TRBJ2-3, the V gene TRBV27, with TRBD2 matching over 7 bases. CDR3 length equals 16 residues. J lost 3 bases, V lost 6 bases, and 12 bases had no gene match. Germline-derived CDR1 and CDR2 are MNHEY and SMNVEV (reference sequence). CDR3 protein: CASRTFGAGYTDTQYF. The CDR3 region has the DNA TGTGCCAGCAGAACGTTTGGAGCGGGGTATACAGATACGCAGTATTTT.

The rearrangement joins TRBV28 to TRBJ2-5, with D hard to call. The CDR3 extends over 11 amino acids. Germline V gene lookup returns CDR1 MDHEN and CDR2 SYDVKM. The V and J ends lost 3 bases and 5 bases respectively, with 4 bases between them. The CDR3 region has the DNA TGTGCCAGCAGTTTGGGGGAGACCCAGTACTTC. Amino acids: CASSLGETQYF.

The sample holds a few counts of this clone. The genes are TRBV5-8 and TRBJ1-2, with D hard to call. Germline CDR1 and CDR2: SGHTS and YDEGEE. The ends were cut back, 5 bases at V and 7 bases at J, with 15 bases in the middle. This CDR3 region has 13 residues. The CDR3 DNA follows: TGTGCCAGCAGGAGACGGACGTATGCTGGCTACACCTTC. This translates into CASRRRTYAGYTF. Based on the CDR3 plus reference TRBV5-8 and TRBJ1-2, the full variable domain is EAGVTQSPTHLIKTRGQQATLRCSPISGHTSVYWYQQALGLGLQFLLWYDEGEERNRGNFPPRFSGRQFPNYSSELNVNALELEDSALYLCASRRRTYAGYTFGSGTRLTVV.

The chain has TRBV19 and TRBJ2-1, with 8 bases lining up with TRBD2. Germline V gives CDR1 LNHDA, CDR2 SQIVND (reference sequence). V gave up 5 bases and J gave up 8 bases; unmatched junction bases: 11. This CDR3 spans 15 amino acids. For the CDR3, the DNA is TGTGCCAGTAGTTCGTCCGGGACTAGGATGGATGAGCAGTTCTTC. Translating gives CASSSSGTRMDEQFF.

Only a few counts were recorded for this clone. The chain combines TRBV5-8 with TRBJ1-6; D might be TRBD1 (5 bases). V dropped 0 bases and J dropped 9 bases, with 13 bases sitting between them. Germline V gene sequence: CDR1 SGHTS, CDR2 YDEGEE. The CDR3 spans 15 residues. CDR3 DNA: TGTGCCAGCAGCTTGGGACAGCCGCGGAGTTCACCCCTCCACTTT. It translates to CASSLGQPRSSPLHF.

Only one count was recorded for this clone. The rearrangement joins TRBV18 to TRBJ2-1; D perhaps matches TRBD2 (5 bases). The CDR3 runs 12 residues. Trimming cost V 6 bases and J 7 bases, with 10 bases left between them. Germline CDR1 is KGHSH and CDR2 is LQKENI. The CDR3 sequence: CASSSQRNEQFF. The DNA of the CDR3 is TGTGCCAGCTCCTCACAGCGGAATGAGCAGTTCTTC.

This sequence joins TRBV18 and TRBJ2-7; 7 bases agree with TRBD2. There are 15 residues in the CDR3. Germline V gene sequence: CDR1 KGHSH, CDR2 LQKENI. After removal of 0 bases from V and 4 bases from J, the junction contained 6 bases not matched to a gene. The CDR3 spells CASSPPASGTYEQYF. CDR3 DNA: TGTGCCAGCTCACCACCCGCTAGCGGTACTTACGAGCAGTACTTC.

The chain is built from TRBV19 and TRBJ1-2, with D possibly being TRBD1 (6 bases). Germline V gene lookup returns CDR1 LNHDA and CDR2 SQIVND (reference sequence). Trimming removed 6 bases at V and 4 bases at J, with 15 bases between. The CDR3 is 14 amino acids. CDR3 residues: CASRSGQTGYGYTF. In DNA, the CDR3 is TGTGCCAGTAGATCGGGCCAGACAGGCTATGGCTACACCTTC.

The chain joins TRBV5-1 to TRBJ1-1, with 7 bases lining up with TRBD1. Trimming took 4 bases from V and 3 from J; bases not matched to a gene: 6. The CDR3 extends over 14 amino acids. Looked up from germline, CDR1 is SGHRS and CDR2 is YFSETQ. The CDR3 protein is CASSRATGDTEAFF. The CDR3 DNA is TGCGCCAGCAGCCGCGCCACAGGGGACACTGAAGCTTTCTTT.

This chain uses TRBV7-6 with TRBJ2-3, with D possibly TRBD2 on 5 matching bases. This CDR3 region has 14 residues. V shed 5 bases and J shed 7 bases, with 16 bases lying between them. Germline CDR1 SGHVS, CDR2 FNYEAQ. The CDR3 DNA sequence: TGTGCCAGCAGCCCGGACTGGCCCACGAATACGCAGTATTTT. Amino acid sequence: CASSPDWPTNTQYF.

The genes are TRBV7-9 and TRBJ2-1; a possible D gene is TRBD2 (5 bases). V lost 6 bases, J lost 0 bases, and 12 bases lay in between. Germline V gene data show CDR1 as SEHNR and CDR2 as FQNEAQ (reference sequence). The CDR3 runs to 15 residues. The CDR3 DNA is TGTGCCAGCAGAGGAGCGGAGAGCTCCTACAATGAGCAGTTCTTC. Protein sequence: CASRGAESSYNEQFF.

This clone was seen ten or more times. This rearrangement joins TRBV5-1 to TRBJ2-1; TRBD1 might be the D (5 bases). CDR3 size: 16 residues. CDR1 and CDR2 from the germline V gene are SGHRS and YFSETQ. Trimming removed 2 bases at V and 5 bases at J, with 17 bases between. CDR3 loop: CASSFAHGQKNNEQFF. The CDR3 DNA reads as TGCGCCAGCAGCTTCGCTCACGGACAAAAGAACAATGAGCAGTTCTTC.

CDR3 bases: TGTGCCAGCAGCTTAGTTTCGGGACCAGCTACGCAGTATTTT. As protein: CASSLVSGPATQYF. The chain has TRBV7-8 and TRBJ2-3; the D gene could be TRBD1 or TRBD2 (5 bases each). Trimming shortened V by 1 base and J by 8 bases, and 13 bases separated the two germline ends. The germline V gene encodes CDR1 SGHVS and CDR2 FQNEAQ. This CDR3 region has 14 residues.

This clone came up once. V is TRBV5-1 and J is TRBJ2-1; 11 nucleotides align to TRBD1. The CDR3 loop spans 14 amino acids. V dropped 7 bases and J dropped 9; count of bases not matched to a gene: 9. The germline V gene has CDR1 SGHRS and CDR2 YFSETQ. The CDR3 loop reads CASAGTGGLGEQFF. The CDR3 DNA is TGCGCCAGCGCCGGGACAGGGGGTCTCGGTGAGCAGTTCTTC.

This clone occurred a few times. V usage is TRBV6-5 and J usage is TRBJ2-3; tentatively, D is TRBD1 or TRBD2 (6 bases each). Germline-derived CDR1 and CDR2 are MNHEY and SVGAGI. Trimming removed 5 bases from V and 4 bases from J, with 16 bases in between. The CDR3 is made up of 15 amino acids. CDR3 sequence reads: CASSPLWGAADTQYF. The CDR3 bases are TGTGCCAGCAGTCCCCTATGGGGGGCCGCAGATACGCAGTATTTT.

The chain employs TRBV2 and TRBJ2-3, with 8 bases fitting TRBD2. Germline CDR1 SNHLY, CDR2 FYNNEI. Trimming at V came to 6 bases and at J to 4 bases, leaving 3 bases not matched to a gene. CDR3 size: 13 residues. CDR3 sequence (DNA): TGTGCCAGCAGGGGACTAGAGGCAGATACGCAGTATTTT. This encodes CASRGLEADTQYF.

This chain uses TRBV29-1 with TRBJ2-7; no firm D call. Per the germline V gene, CDR1 is SQVTM and CDR2 is ANQGSEA. The ends were cut back, 7 bases at V and 0 bases at J, with 16 bases in the middle. The CDR3 is made up of 14 amino acids. The CDR3 reads CSAREEFSSYEQYF. In nucleotides, the CDR3 is TGCAGCGCCCGAGAGGAGTTTAGCTCCTACGAGCAGTACTTC.

This clone was found once. V gene TRBV5-6 combines with J gene TRBJ1-3; D not resolved. The V end lost 0 bases, the J end lost 4 bases, and 5 bases lay between the germline ends. The germline gives CDR1 SGHDT, CDR2 YYEEEE. This CDR3 comprises 13 residues. The CDR3 spells CASSLEGGNTIYF. In DNA, the CDR3 is TGTGCCAGCAGCTTGGAAGGGGGAAACACCATATATTTT.

The chain joins TRBV9 to TRBJ2-3, with a tentative D call TRBD2 (5 bases). Looked up from germline, CDR1 is SGDLS and CDR2 is YYNGEE. The CDR3 has 15 residues. Trimming left V 4 bases short and J 4 bases short, with 16 bases between. CDR3 nucleotide sequence: TGTGCCAGCAGCCCGCTTATTGGGCGGGCAGATACGCAGTATTTT. Translated, it gives CASSPLIGRADTQYF.

The chain recombines TRBV7-3 with TRBJ2-1; 12 nucleotides line up with TRBD2. The germline V gene has CDR1 SGHTA and CDR2 FQGTGA. This CDR3 has 19 amino acids. Trimming removed 5 bases from V and 2 bases from J; junction bases left unmatched: 13. The CDR3 DNA reads TGTGCCAGCAGCCTCCAACTAGCGGGGGGCCCATCGACCTACAATGAGCAGTTCTTC. This gives the protein CASSLQLAGGPSTYNEQFF.

Comments on this clone: The junction does not match germline at one end; this may be a read error. The chain has TRBV4-1 and TRBJ1-5; D is perhaps TRBD1 (5 bases). From germline, CDR1 is MGHRA and CDR2 YSYEKL. This CDR3 has 15 amino acids. CDR3 bases: TGCGCCAGCAGTCAAGATGGGGCAGCGAATCAGCCCCAGCATTTT. It translates to CASSQDGAANQPQHF.

V is TRBV27 and J is TRBJ2-7, with D unresolved. With 6 bases removed from V and 1 base from J, the gap between germline ends came to 16 bases. The V gene's germline CDR1 is MNHEY and CDR2 SMNVEV (reference sequence). The CDR3 is made up of 15 amino acids. The CDR3 DNA is TGTGCCAGCAGCCGCCTGGCGTGCGTATCCTACGAGCAGTACGTC. It specifies CASSRLACVSYEQYV.

V usage is TRBV11-3 and J usage is TRBJ1-1; possible D gene TRBD1, 5 bases. This CDR3 region has 16 residues. Germline loops: CDR1 SGHNT, CDR2 YENEEA. The V gene lost 5 bases and the J gene lost 1 base, with 17 bases spanning the gap. The CDR3 nucleotides read TGTGCCAGCAGCCCTGGACTGAGGGGACCGAACACTGAAGCTTTCTTT. It specifies CASSPGLRGPNTEAFF.